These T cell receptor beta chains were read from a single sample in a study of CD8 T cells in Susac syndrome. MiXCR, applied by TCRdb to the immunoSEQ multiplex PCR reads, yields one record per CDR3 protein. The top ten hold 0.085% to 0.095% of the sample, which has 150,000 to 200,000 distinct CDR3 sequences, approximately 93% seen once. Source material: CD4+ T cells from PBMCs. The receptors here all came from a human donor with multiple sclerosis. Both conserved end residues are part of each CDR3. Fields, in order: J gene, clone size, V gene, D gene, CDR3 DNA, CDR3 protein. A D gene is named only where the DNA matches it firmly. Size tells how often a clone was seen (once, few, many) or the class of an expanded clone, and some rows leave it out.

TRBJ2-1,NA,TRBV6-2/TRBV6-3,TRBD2,TGTGCCAGCAGAGGGACTAGTGGAAATGAGCAGTTCTTC,CASRGTSGNEQFF
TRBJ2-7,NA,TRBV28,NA,TGTGCCAGCAGGGAGTCAGGTTCCTACGAGCAGTACTTC,CASRESGSYEQYF
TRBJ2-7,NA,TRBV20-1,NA,TGCAGTGCTTTTCCAGGGACGGTCTACGAGCAGTACTTC,CSAFPGTVYEQYF
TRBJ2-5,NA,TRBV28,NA,TGTGCCAGCCGAACGGTGGAGACCCAGTACTTC,CASRTVETQYF
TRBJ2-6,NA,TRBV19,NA,TGTGCCAGTAGTATAACGGGGGCGGGGGCCAACGTCCTGACTTTC,CASSITGAGANVLTF
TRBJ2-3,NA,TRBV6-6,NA,TGTGCCAGCAGAACCCTAGGGGATACGCAGTATTTT,CASRTLGDTQYF
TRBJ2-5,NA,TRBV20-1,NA,TGCAGTCCAAAACAGGAGACCCAGTACTTC,CSPKQETQYF
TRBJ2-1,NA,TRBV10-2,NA,TGCGCCAGCACCCTGGGGCCGGGACACCATTTCTTC,CASTLGPGHHFF
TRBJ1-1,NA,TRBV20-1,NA,TGCAGTGCTAGAGGGGGCGTCCTCATCCGCACTGAAGCTTTCTTT,CSARGGVLIRTEAFF
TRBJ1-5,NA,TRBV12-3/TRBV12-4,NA,TGTGCCAGCGCCACGGGCGCTCAGCCCCAGCATTTT,CASATGAQPQHF
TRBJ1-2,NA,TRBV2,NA,TGTGCCAGCAGTGAAGGGGGCTATGGCTACACCTTC,CASSEGGYGYTF
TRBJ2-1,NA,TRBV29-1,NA,TGCAGCGTTGTTTCGGACACAGGATTGAATGAGCAGTTCTTC,CSVVSDTGLNEQFF
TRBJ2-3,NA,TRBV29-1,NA,TGCAGCGCATCAACTAGGTTAGATACGCAGTATTTT,CSASTRLDTQYF
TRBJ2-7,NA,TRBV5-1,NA,TGCGCCAGCAGCTTGGTACCGGGGCCCTACGAGCAGTACTTC,CASSLVPGPYEQYF
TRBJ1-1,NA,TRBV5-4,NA,TGTGCCAGCAGCTTGGAAGTGGGGAACACTGAAGCTTTCTTT,CASSLEVGNTEAFF
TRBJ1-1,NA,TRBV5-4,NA,TGTGCCAGCAGCGGTATGGTGGAAATGAACACTGAAGCTTTCTTT,CASSGMVEMNTEAFF
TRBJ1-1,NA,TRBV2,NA,TGTGCCAGCAGAAAATCGAACACTGAAGCTTTCTTT,CASRKSNTEAFF
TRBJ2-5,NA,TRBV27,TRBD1,TGTGCCAGCAGTACATGGACAGGGGAAGAGACCCAGTACTTC,CASSTWTGEETQYF
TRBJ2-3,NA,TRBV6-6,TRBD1,TGTGCCCGCTCGCAGGGGGCGGCAGATACGCAGTATTTT,CARSQGAADTQYF
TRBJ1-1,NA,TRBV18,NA,TGTGCCAGCTCACCACTTGACCGACCTAACACTGAAGCTTTCTTT,CASSPLDRPNTEAFF
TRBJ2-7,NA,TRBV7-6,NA,TGTGCCAGCAGCCAAAGGCCTCAAGGGGACGAGCAGTACTTC,CASSQRPQGDEQYF
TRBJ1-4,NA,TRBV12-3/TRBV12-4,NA,TGTGCCAGCAGTTTGGGGCAGTTTAATGAAAAACTGTTTTTT,CASSLGQFNEKLFF
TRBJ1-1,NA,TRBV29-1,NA,TGCAGCGTTGAGGGGTATCGTGGTGGCACTGAAGCTTTCTTT,CSVEGYRGGTEAFF
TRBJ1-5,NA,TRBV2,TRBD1,TGTGCCAGAGGGGGCGCGGAACGCAATCAGCCCCAGCATTTT,CARGGAERNQPQHF
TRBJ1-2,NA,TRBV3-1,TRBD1,TGTGCCAGCAGCCAACTGGCAGGGGGCAGAGGCTACACCTTC,CASSQLAGGRGYTF
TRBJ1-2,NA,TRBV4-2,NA,TGTGCCAGCAGCCAAGGGACAGCGCTCTATGGCTACACCTTC,CASSQGTALYGYTF
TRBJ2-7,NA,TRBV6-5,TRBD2,TGTGCCAGCAGTTACCGTCAAATAGCGGGAGGACCTTCCTACGAGCAGTACTTC,CASSYRQIAGGPSYEQYF
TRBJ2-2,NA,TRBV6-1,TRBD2,TGTGCCAGCAGCGCGGCCCTTGGGGGGAGGGCCCGTACCGGGGAGCTGTTTTTT,CASSAALGGRARTGELFF
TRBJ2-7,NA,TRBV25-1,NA,TGTGCCAGCAGCGAAGGGATGACGGATACCTACGAGCAGTACTTC,CASSEGMTDTYEQYF
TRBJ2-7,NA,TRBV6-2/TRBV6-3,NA,TGTGCCAGCATGGTCAACAGTCCACTTCCAGAAGAGCAGTACTTC,CASMVNSPLPEEQYF
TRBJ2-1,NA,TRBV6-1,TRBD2,TGTGCCAGCACATTCTGGCGGGAGACCAATGAGCAGTTCTTC,CASTFWRETNEQFF
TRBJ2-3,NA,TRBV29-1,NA,TGCAGCGTTGAAGAACAGGGCACAGATACGCAGTATTTT,CSVEEQGTDTQYF
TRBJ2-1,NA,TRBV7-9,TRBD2,TGTGCCAGCAGCGGGACTAGCGGGAAGAGAGATGAGCAGTTCTTC,CASSGTSGKRDEQFF
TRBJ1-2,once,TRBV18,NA,TGTGCCAGCTCACCGGATGCCGCCTCCTTTGGCTACACCTTC,CASSPDAASFGYTF
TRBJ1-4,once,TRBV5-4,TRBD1,TGTGCCAGCAGCTTGTGGTCCGGGGACAGAGGTGAAAAACTGTTTTTT,CASSLWSGDRGEKLFF
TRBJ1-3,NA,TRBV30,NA,TGTGCCTGGACCGGGACCCTTGGAAACACCATATATTTT,CAWTGTLGNTIYF
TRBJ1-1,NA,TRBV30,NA,TGTGCCTGGAGTGTAGGAGGACACGGTGAAGCTTTCTTT,CAWSVGGHGEAFF
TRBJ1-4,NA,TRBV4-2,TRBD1,TGTGCCAGCAGCCAACCGGACAGGGAGACTAATGAAAAACTGTTTTTT,CASSQPDRETNEKLFF
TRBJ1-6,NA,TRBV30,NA,TGTGCCTGGAGTTCTTATTCGTCACCCCTCCACTTT,CAWSSYSSPLHF
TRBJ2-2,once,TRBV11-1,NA,TGTGCCAGCAGCTGGGCGGGACAAGGGGAGCTGTTTTTT,CASSWAGQGELFF
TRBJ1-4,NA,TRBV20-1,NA,TGCAGTGCTAGGGGGACAAATGATGAAAAACTGTTTTTT,CSARGTNDEKLFF
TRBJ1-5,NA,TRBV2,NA,TGTGCCAGCACCCGAAATAGCAATCAGCCCCAGCATTTT,CASTRNSNQPQHF
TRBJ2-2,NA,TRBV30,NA,TGTGCCTGGGGGGGGAACACCGGGGAGCTGTTTTTT,CAWGGNTGELFF
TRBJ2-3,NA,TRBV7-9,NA,TGTGCCAGCAGCTTATCCTATGGAGATACGCAGTATTTT,CASSLSYGDTQYF
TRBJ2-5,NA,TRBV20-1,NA,TGCAGTGCTAGTCAGGGCGGGGAGACCCAGTACTTC,CSASQGGETQYF
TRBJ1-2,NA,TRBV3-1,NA,TGTGCCAGCAGCCAAGGCGGGTCCTACAACTATGGCTACACCTTC,CASSQGGSYNYGYTF
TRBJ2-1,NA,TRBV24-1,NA,TGTGCCACCAGTGACCCCGGGACACCTCTTCGTGGTAACAATGAGCAGTTCTTC,CATSDPGTPLRGNNEQFF
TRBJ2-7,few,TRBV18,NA,TGTGCCAGCTCTCTAGGACGGTACGAGCAGTACTTC,CASSLGRYEQYF
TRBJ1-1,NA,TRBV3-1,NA,TGTGCCAGCAGCCAAGTGATCAGTGGGAACACTGAAGCTTTCTTT,CASSQVISGNTEAFF
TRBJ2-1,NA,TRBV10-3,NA,TGTGCCATCAGTGGTCAGGGTGTAGGGGGAATGGGCAATGAGCAGTTCTTC,CAISGQGVGGMGNEQFF
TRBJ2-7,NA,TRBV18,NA,TGTGCCAGCTCACAGCTTGGGTCGGGAACCTACGAGCAGTACTTC,CASSQLGSGTYEQYF
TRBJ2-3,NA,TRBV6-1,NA,TGTGCCAGCAGTGATGGGGCAGGTCGGCGGACAAATACGCAGTATTTT,CASSDGAGRRTNTQYF
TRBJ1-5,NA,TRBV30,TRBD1,TGTGCCTGGAGTCCCGGGACAGGTCCTTATAGCAATCAGCCCCAGCATTTT,CAWSPGTGPYSNQPQHF